What follows describes a single TCR beta chain. Its antigen is undetermined. This CDR3 region has 19 residues. The germline V gene encodes CDR1 MDHEN and CDR2 SYDVKM. After removal of 1 base from V and 2 bases from J, the junction contained 11 bases not matched to a gene. The data originate from a study of T cell responses to AZD1222 COVID-19 vaccine. Study-wide results and limits: White British people made up most donors, females outnumbered males, and clonal diversity was possibly underestimated. At baseline, just a handful of AZD1222 recipients tested seropositive.

Some clones are missing from TCRdb's copy, which holds only in-frame ones; the method was immunoSEQ multiplex PCR. Here the sample spans roughly 180,000 clones, roughly 90% being singletons. This chain links TRBV28 with TRBJ1-4, with 9 bases aligning to TRBD1. This specimen was peripheral blood, taken on day 0 of AZD1222 vaccination. This sequence was found in an adult in good health. In DNA form, the CDR3 reads TGTGCCAGCAGTTTATTTAGAGGGACAGGGTCGGTGACTAATGAAAAACTGTTTTTT. It yields the protein CASSLFRGTGSVTNEKLFF.